This record concerns one TCR beta chain sequence. This sample is part of a study of control samples from healthy donors and cancer patients. Germline loops: CDR1 LGHNT, CDR2 FRNRAP. This CDR3 has 14 amino acids. The ends were cut back, 8 bases at V and 2 bases at J, with 15 bases in the middle. Produced via immunoSEQ multiplex PCR; TCRdb's table is partial and in-frame only. The table has under 200,000 clones, roughly 95% seen once. The receptor's source is a woman under 40 in good health. The chain joins TRBV12-5 to TRBJ1-1; D gene unclear. Sequences were obtained from blood. This chain's CDR3 is CASKVSGRNTEAFF. In nucleotides, the CDR3 is TGTGCTAGTAAAGTGTCCGGTCGAAACACTGAAGCTTTCTTT.